The entry below gives a single T cell receptor (beta chain) sequence along with its context. The entry originates in a study of blood T cell repertoires in COVID-19. Study-wide background: Donors in the United States, Italy and Spain gave samples during acute or convalescent COVID-19. The cDNA or gDNA used as material had been derived from T cells, B-cell-depleted T cells, or PBMCs.

Germline V gives CDR1 SGHTA, CDR2 FQGNSA. The ends were cut back, 0 bases at V and 6 bases at J, with 12 bases in the middle. The CDR3 extends over 15 amino acids. In the source study's methods: Amplifying reference gene primers gave estimates of nucleated cell counts. Here immunoSEQ multiplex PCR was the method, and the copy in TCRdb shows in-frame clones only, minus some. The V and J calls and clone size were taken over from that table, and D and trimming were inferred from the DNA. The data show some 200,000 clones, with 70% to 90% seen just once and about 10% held by the top ten. The sequencing input was peripheral blood. This sequence originates from a woman older than 75 with acute or convalescent COVID-19. This chain connects TRBV7-2 to TRBJ2-1; D is possibly TRBD1 (5 bases). The CDR3, as DNA: TGTGCCAGCAGCTTAGCGTTTGGCAGGGCCAATGAGCAGTTCTTC. Its protein product is CASSLAFGRANEQFF.